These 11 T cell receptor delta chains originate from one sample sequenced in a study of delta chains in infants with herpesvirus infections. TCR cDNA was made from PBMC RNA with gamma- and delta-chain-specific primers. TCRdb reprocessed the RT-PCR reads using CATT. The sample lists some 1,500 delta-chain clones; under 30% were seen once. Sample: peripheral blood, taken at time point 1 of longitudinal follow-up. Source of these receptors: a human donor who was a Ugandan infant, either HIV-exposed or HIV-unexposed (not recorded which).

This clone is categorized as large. In nucleotides, the CDR3 is TGTGCCTGTGCCTTTCCAGAAGGTAAACTCATCTTT. This sequence encodes CACAFPEGKLIF. This rearrangement joins TRDV2 to TRDJ1; D unclear. The CDR3 runs 12 residues. V lost 5 bases and J 7 bases, leaving 13 bases between the germline ends. Germline CDR1 and CDR2: GEAIGNYY and EKD.

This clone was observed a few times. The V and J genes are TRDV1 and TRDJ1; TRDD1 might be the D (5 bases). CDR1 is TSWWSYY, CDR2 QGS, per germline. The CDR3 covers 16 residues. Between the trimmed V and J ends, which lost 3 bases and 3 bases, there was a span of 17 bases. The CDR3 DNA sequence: TGTGCTCTTGGGGAGTCCATCCTCAATAGGGCCGATAAACTCATCTTT. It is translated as CALGESILNRADKLIF.

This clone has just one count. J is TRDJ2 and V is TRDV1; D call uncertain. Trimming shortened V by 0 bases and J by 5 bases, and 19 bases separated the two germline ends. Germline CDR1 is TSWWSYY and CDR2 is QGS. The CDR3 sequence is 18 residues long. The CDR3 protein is CALGELKGRVSSTAQLFF. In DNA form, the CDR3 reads TGTGCTCTTGGGGAACTAAAAGGCCGGGTCTCCAGTACAGCACAACTCTTCTTT.

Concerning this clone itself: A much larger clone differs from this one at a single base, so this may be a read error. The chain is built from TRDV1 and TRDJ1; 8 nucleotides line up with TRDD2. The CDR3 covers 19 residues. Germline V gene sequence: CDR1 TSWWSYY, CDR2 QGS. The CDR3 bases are TGTTCTCTTGGGGAACCTCCTTCTTCCTACGGTAGCTACACCGATAAACTCATCTTT. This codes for CSLGEPPSSYGSYTDKLIF.

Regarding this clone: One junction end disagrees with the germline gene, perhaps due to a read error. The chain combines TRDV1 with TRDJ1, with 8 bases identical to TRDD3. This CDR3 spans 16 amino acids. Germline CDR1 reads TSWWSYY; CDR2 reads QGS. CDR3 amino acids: CALGALRPGDKGKLIF. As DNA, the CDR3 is TGTGCTCTAGGGGCCCTACGCCCGGGGGATAAGGGTAAACTCATCTTT.

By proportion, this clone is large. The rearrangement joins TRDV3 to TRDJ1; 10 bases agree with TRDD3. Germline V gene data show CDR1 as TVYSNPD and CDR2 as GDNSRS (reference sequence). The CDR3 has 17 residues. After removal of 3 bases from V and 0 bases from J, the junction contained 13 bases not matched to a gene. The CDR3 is CAFSTGGFLLYTDKLIF. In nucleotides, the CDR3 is TGTGCCTTCAGTACTGGGGGATTCTTACTCTACACCGATAAACTCATCTTT.

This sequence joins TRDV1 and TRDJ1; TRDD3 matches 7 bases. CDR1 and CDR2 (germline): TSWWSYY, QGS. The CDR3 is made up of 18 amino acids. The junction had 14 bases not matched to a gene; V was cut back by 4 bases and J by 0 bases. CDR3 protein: CALGGQSTVLGYTDKLIF. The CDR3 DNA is TGTGCTCTTGGGGGTCAATCTACGGTACTGGGGTACACCGATAAACTCATCTTT.

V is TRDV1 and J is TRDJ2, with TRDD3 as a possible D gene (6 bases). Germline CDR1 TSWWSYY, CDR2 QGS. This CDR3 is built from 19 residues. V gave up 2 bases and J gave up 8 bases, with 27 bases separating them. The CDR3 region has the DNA TGTGCTCTTGGGGAAAAGAAGTCGGGGTTGGGGATCGGAAGCGCACAACTCTTCTTT. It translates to CALGEKKSGLGIGSAQLFF.

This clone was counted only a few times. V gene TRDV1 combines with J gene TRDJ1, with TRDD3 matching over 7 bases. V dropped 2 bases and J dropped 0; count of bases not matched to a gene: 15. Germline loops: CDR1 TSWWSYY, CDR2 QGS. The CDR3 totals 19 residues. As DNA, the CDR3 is TGTGCTCTTGGGGAAGGGATCATAGACTGGGGATTGTACACCGATAAACTCATCTTT. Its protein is CALGEGIIDWGLYTDKLIF.

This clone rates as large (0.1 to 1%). The CDR3 bases are TGTGCTCTTGGGGAGGGTCCTACCCCTAAACTGGGGGATACGCCGTACACCGATAAACTCATCTTT. This sequence encodes CALGEGPTPKLGDTPYTDKLIF. The V gene is TRDV1, the J gene TRDJ1; 13 bases fit TRDD3. The CDR3 has 22 residues. Trimming cost V 3 bases and J 0 bases; bases outside gene matches: 19. The V gene's germline CDR1 is TSWWSYY and CDR2 QGS.

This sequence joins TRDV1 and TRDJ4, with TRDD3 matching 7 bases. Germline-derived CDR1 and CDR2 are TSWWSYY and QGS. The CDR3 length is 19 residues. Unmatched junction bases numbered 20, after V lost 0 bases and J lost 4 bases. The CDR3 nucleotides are TGTGCTCTTGGGGAACTGCGTCCAATAGAGGGGATAATGGTTCTACCCCTGATCTTT. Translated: CALGELRPIEGIMVLPLIF.